These 21 T cell receptor beta chains share one sample of origin, sequenced in a study of OX40 agonist ivuxolimab in advanced cancers. Only in-frame clones appear in the TCRdb table, and some are missing; sequencing was by immunoSEQ multiplex PCR. The sample holds about 80,000 clones, around four fifths seen once. Sequenced material: CD4+ or CD8+ T cells sorted from blood, taken in a trial of the OX40 agonist ivuxolimab. The receptors come from an adult with an advanced solid tumor such as melanoma, head and neck, liver or kidney cancer.

CDR3 coding DNA: TGTGCCAGCAGCAGCGGACAGTCCTACGAGCAGTACTTC. Protein: CASSSGQSYEQYF. The chain employs TRBV28 and TRBJ2-7; D perhaps matches TRBD1 (6 bases). Trimming removed 6 bases from V and 1 base from J, with 10 bases in between. The CDR3 covers 13 residues. Germline CDR1 reads MDHEN; CDR2 reads SYDVKM. Using reference TRBV28 and TRBJ2-7 for the parts outside the CDR3, the full variable domain is DVKVTQSSRYLVKRTGEKVFLECVQDMDHENMFWYRQDPGLGLRLIYFSYDVKMKEKGDIPEGYSVSREKKERFSLILESASTNQTSMYLCASSSGQSYEQYFGPGTRLTVT.

The rearrangement links TRBV9 to TRBJ2-1; no clear D. CDR1 and CDR2 (germline): SGDLS, YYNGEE. Trimming cost V 0 bases and J 2 bases, with 12 bases left between them. The CDR3 has 16 residues. The CDR3 nucleotides are TGTGCCAGCAGCGTAGGGGCGGCAGGTGCCTACAATGAGCAGTTCTTC. Translation: CASSVGAAGAYNEQFF.

The V call is TRBV18, the J call TRBJ2-2; the D is unclear. With 10 bases removed from V and 1 base from J, the gap between germline ends came to 13 bases. CDR1 KGHSH and CDR2 LQKENI come from the germline V gene. There are 14 residues in the CDR3. The CDR3: CATVAERNTGELFF. CDR3 coding DNA: TGTGCCACCGTCGCCGAGAGGAACACCGGGGAGCTGTTTTTT.

This chain uses TRBV14 with TRBJ2-7; D could derive from TRBD1 or TRBD2 (5 bases each). Germline loops: CDR1 SGHDN, CDR2 FVKESK. The CDR3 runs 14 residues. Trimming removed 2 bases from V and 6 bases from J, with 14 bases in between. CDR3 amino acids: CASSQWSGPGEQYF. For the CDR3, the DNA is TGTGCCAGCAGCCAATGGTCGGGGCCGGGCGAGCAGTACTTC.

The chain joins TRBV28 to TRBJ1-2; TRBD1 might be the D (6 bases). The CDR3 contains 14 residues. Germline loops: CDR1 MDHEN, CDR2 SYDVKM. V shed 6 bases and J shed 7 bases, with 18 bases lying between them. The CDR3 region is CASRIGGAHPGYTF. The CDR3 bases are TGTGCCAGCAGAATAGGGGGGGCGCATCCTGGCTACACCTTC.

The chain has TRBV19 and TRBJ1-2; D may be TRBD1 (5 bases). V shed 5 bases and J shed 2 bases, with 15 bases lying between them. Germline values: CDR1 LNHDA, CDR2 SQIVND (reference sequence). The CDR3 consists of 15 residues. CDR3 amino acids: CASSPTGSLNYGYTF. CDR3 sequence (DNA): TGTGCCAGTAGTCCTACAGGAAGCCTAAACTATGGCTACACCTTC.

The chain uses TRBV7-2 and TRBJ1-4, with a tentative D call TRBD1 (5 bases). V dropped 1 base and J dropped 8 bases, with 14 bases sitting between them. The CDR3 consists of 15 residues. CDR1 and CDR2 (germline): SGHTA, FQGNSA. The CDR3 sequence: CASSLEGWVGEKLFF. CDR3 DNA: TGTGCCAGCAGCTTAGAGGGGTGGGTTGGGGAAAAACTGTTTTTT.

The J gene is TRBJ2-1, the V gene TRBV25-1, with TRBD2 matching 8 bases. CDR1 MGHDK and CDR2 SYGVNS come from the germline V gene. This CDR3 has 15 amino acids. Unmatched junction bases numbered 3, after V lost 5 bases and J lost 0 bases. The CDR3 DNA follows: TGTGCCAGCAGTTATGCGGGGGGCTCCTACAATGAGCAGTTCTTC. It encodes CASSYAGGSYNEQFF.

V and J are TRBV5-1 and TRBJ2-3, with 8 bases identical to TRBD2. Losses at the gene ends were 3 bases for V and 0 bases for J; bases not matched to a gene: 12. Germline V gene sequence: CDR1 SGHRS, CDR2 YFSETQ. CDR3 length: 18 amino acids. CDR3 nucleotide sequence: TGCGCCAGCAGCTGGTGGAGGACTAGCAGACTCAGCACAGATACGCAGTATTTT. Protein product: CASSWWRTSRLSTDTQYF.

The chain combines TRBV28 with TRBJ2-7, with unresolved D. Germline lookup yields CDR1 MDHEN and CDR2 SYDVKM. The length of the CDR3 is 16 residues. The V and J ends lost 1 base and 1 base respectively, with 14 bases between them. CDR3 amino acids: CASSLLSAGKSYEQYF. CDR3 nucleotides: TGTGCCAGCAGTTTATTGTCCGCTGGGAAGTCCTACGAGCAGTACTTC.

This chain joins TRBV2 and TRBJ2-7; 7 bases align to TRBD2. The trim removed 4 bases at V and 1 base at J, leaving 10 bases unmatched. This CDR3 contains 16 residues. Per the germline V gene, CDR1 is SNHLY and CDR2 is FYNNEI. In DNA form, the CDR3 reads TGTGCCAGCAGTGGGGGCCGCTCTAGCGGTTCCTACGAGCAGTACTTC. Its protein product is CASSGGRSSGSYEQYF.

The gene calls are TRBV2 and TRBJ2-1; the D gene is possibly TRBD2 (5 bases). The CDR3 contains 14 residues. Per the germline V gene, CDR1 is SNHLY and CDR2 is FYNNEI. The V gene lost 7 bases and the J gene lost 0 bases, with 10 bases spanning the gap. DNA of the CDR3: TGTGCCAGCAACCCCCGGGACTCCTACAATGAGCAGTTCTTC. Translated: CASNPRDSYNEQFF.

The chain has TRBV10-1 and TRBJ2-3; no reliable D call. The germline CDR1 and CDR2 sequences are WNHNN and SYGVQD (reference sequence). CDR3 length: 15 amino acids. The V and J ends lost 2 bases and 2 bases respectively, with 11 bases between them. CDR3 protein: CASSEGSRTTDTQYF. The CDR3 region has the DNA TGCGCCAGCAGTGAGGGGTCCAGGACCACAGATACGCAGTATTTT.

The chain uses TRBV5-4 and TRBJ2-5; no clear D gene. The CDR3 has 13 residues. In germline, CDR1 is SGHNT, CDR2 YYREEE (reference sequence). The V and J ends lost 4 bases and 3 bases respectively, with 10 bases between them. CDR3 sequence: CASSPLPKETQYF. In DNA form, the CDR3 reads TGTGCCAGCAGCCCACTTCCAAAAGAGACCCAGTACTTC.

This CDR3 is CASSRFPVTSTDTQYF. DNA of the CDR3: TGTGCCAGCTCGCGGTTTCCCGTTACTAGCACAGATACGCAGTATTTT. The V gene is TRBV18, the J gene TRBJ2-3; D remains unclear. The length of the CDR3 is 16 residues. Germline values: CDR1 KGHSH, CDR2 LQKENI. The V end was cut by 6 bases, the J end by 0 bases, with 16 bases between.

This clone was picked up one time. The chain carries TRBV4-1 and TRBJ2-3, with D tentatively TRBD2 (6 bases). Trimming shortened V by 0 bases and J by 2 bases, and 12 bases separated the two germline ends. The CDR3 has 16 residues. Germline values: CDR1 MGHRA, CDR2 YSYEKL. The DNA of the CDR3 is TGCGCCAGCAGCCAAGATTGGGCGGGGCCCACAGATACGCAGTATTTT. Amino acids: CASSQDWAGPTDTQYF.

This chain connects TRBV28 to TRBJ2-7; 7 nucleotides align to TRBD1. Per the germline V gene, CDR1 is MDHEN and CDR2 is SYDVKM. The trim removed 11 bases at V and 6 bases at J, leaving 13 bases unmatched. This CDR3 is built from 13 residues. The CDR3 DNA follows: TGTGCCGGAATGCGGGCCCACAGGGGCGAGCAGTACTTC. It codes for CAGMRAHRGEQYF.

V and J are TRBV5-1 and TRBJ2-5; TRBD1 is a possible D gene (6 bases). V was pared by 2 bases and J by 5 bases, with 13 bases between. This CDR3 is 14 amino acids long. Germline CDR1 SGHRS, CDR2 YFSETQ. The CDR3 DNA follows: TGCGCCAGCAGCTTTGCCGGACAGTGGGAGACCCAGTACTTC. This translates into CASSFAGQWETQYF.

V is TRBV5-4 and J is TRBJ2-3; TRBD2 matches at 9 bases. This CDR3 spans 14 amino acids. After removal of 4 bases from V and 6 bases from J, the junction contained 6 bases not matched to a gene. The germline CDR1 and CDR2 sequences are SGHNT and YYREEE (reference sequence). CDR3 loop: CASSLTSGPDTQYF. The CDR3 DNA sequence: TGTGCCAGCAGCCTGACTAGCGGTCCCGATACGCAGTATTTT.

This clone appeared once. The chain's CDR3 is CASSPPDGVEQYF. The CDR3 nucleotides read TGTGCCAGCAGCCCCCCTGACGGTGTTGAGCAGTACTTC. The chain employs TRBV14 and TRBJ2-7, with D unclear. The germline V and J ends were trimmed by 4 bases and 7 bases, with 14 bases remaining between them. CDR3 size: 13 residues. Germline CDR1 reads SGHDN; CDR2 reads FVKESK.

The V call is TRBV6-5, the J call TRBJ1-5; D might be TRBD1 (5 bases). The CDR3 consists of 14 residues. CDR1 is MNHEY and CDR2 is SVGAGI in the germline V gene. The ends were cut back, 5 bases at V and 6 bases at J, with 14 bases in the middle. CDR3 sequence (DNA): TGTGCCAGCAGTCCCTTGGGGCCGGGTCAGCCCCAGCATTTT. Amino acids: CASSPLGPGQPQHF.